Detailed here is one TCR beta chain. The data are from a study of blood T cell repertoires in COVID-19. About the research overall: Donors in the United States, Italy and Spain gave samples during acute or convalescent COVID-19.

CDR1 is LNHDA, CDR2 SQIVND, per germline (reference sequence). The CDR3 consists of 16 residues. V lost 7 bases to trimming and J lost 2 bases; unmatched junction nucleotides: 11. TCRdb's copy holds only in-frame clones and misses some; the assay was immunoSEQ multiplex PCR. The sample has over 350,000 clones, 88% seen once. The rearrangement uses TRBV19 and TRBJ2-3, with 8 bases lining up with TRBD1. The sequenced sample was PBMCs or T cells enriched from blood (not recorded which). This clonotype originated in a young woman who had recovered from COVID-19. CDR3 residues: CASTRLGQANTDTQYF. CDR3 sequence (DNA): TGTGCCAGTACTCGTTTGGGACAGGCGAACACAGATACGCAGTATTTT.